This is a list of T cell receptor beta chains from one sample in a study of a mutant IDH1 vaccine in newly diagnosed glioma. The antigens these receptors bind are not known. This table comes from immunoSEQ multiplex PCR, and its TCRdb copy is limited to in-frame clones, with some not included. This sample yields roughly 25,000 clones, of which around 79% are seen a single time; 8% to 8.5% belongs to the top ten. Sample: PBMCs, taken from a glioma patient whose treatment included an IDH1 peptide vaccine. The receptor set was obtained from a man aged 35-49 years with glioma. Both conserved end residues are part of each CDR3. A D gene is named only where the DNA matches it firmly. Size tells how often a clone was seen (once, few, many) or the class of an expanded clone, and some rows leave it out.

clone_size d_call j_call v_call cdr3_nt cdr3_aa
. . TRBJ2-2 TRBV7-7 TGTGCCAGCAGCCATGGACAGAACACCGGGGAGCTGTTTTTT CASSHGQNTGELFF
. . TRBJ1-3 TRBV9 TGTGCCAGCAGCCCGGTGGTATCTGGAAACACCATATATTTT CASSPVVSGNTIYF
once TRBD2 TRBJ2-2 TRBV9 TGTGCCAGCAGCGTGGTGCGGGAGTACGGGGAGCTGTTTTTT CASSVVREYGELFF
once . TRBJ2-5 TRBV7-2 TGTGCCAGCAGCCCAGTATATGGGGAGACCCAGTACTTC CASSPVYGETQYF
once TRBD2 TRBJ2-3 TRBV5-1 TGCGCCAGCAGCTTGGCCGAGGTTAGCGGGGGCCCGGGCACGCAGTATTTT CASSLAEVSGGPGTQYF
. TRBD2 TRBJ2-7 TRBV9 TGTGCCAGCAGCCCGGGGGACTACTACTACGAGCAGTACTTC CASSPGDYYYEQYF
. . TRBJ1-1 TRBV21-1 TGTGCCAGCAGCAGGACAAGGACAGGGCAGACTGAAGCTTTCTTT CASSRTRTGQTEAFF
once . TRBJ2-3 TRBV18 TGTGCCAGCTCACCGGACGGCCGACATAGCACAGATACGCAGTATTTT CASSPDGRHSTDTQYF
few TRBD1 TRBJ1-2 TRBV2 TGTGCCAGCAGGGGGACAGGGACTGTGGGTGGCTACACCTTC CASRGTGTVGGYTF
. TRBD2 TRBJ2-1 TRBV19 TGTGCCAGTAGTATAGGGGGGACTAGCGGATACAATGAGCAGTTCTTC CASSIGGTSGYNEQFF
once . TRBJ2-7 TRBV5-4 TGTGCCAGCAGCTTGGTAGGGTCCTACGAGCAGTACTTC CASSLVGSYEQYF
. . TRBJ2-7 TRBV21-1 . CASSTQGERVGAGSGYYEQYF
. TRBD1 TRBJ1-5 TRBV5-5 TGTGCCAGCAGCTCAGGACAGGGGGGCAATCAGCCCCAGCATTTT CASSSGQGGNQPQHF
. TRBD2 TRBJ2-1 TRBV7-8 TGTGCCAGCAGCCCTAGCGGGGGAAGTGGAGGTGAGCAGTTCTTC CASSPSGGSGGEQFF
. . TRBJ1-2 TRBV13 TGTGCCAGCAGCTTTCAGGGAGGGGCCCGTGGGGGCTACACCTTC CASSFQGGARGGYTF
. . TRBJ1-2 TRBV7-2 TGTGCCAGCAGCCTCCGGGGCGGGGAGGGCTACACCTTC CASSLRGGEGYTF
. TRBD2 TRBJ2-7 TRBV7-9 TGTGCCGCCGGGACTAGCGGGACAGAGCAGTACTTC CAAGTSGTEQYF
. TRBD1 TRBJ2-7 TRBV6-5 TGTGCCAGCAGTTACCGGGACAGCCCCTACGAGCAGTACTTC CASSYRDSPYEQYF
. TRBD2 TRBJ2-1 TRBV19 TGTGCCAGTAGTGAACTAGCGGTAGACAATGAGCAGTTCTTC CASSELAVDNEQFF
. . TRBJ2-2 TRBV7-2 TGTGCCAGCAGCTTAGGGAGGCCCGGGGAGCTGTTTTTT CASSLGRPGELFF
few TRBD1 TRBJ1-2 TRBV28 TGTGCCAGCAGTAAACCGCCGGGACAGGATGGCTACACCTTC CASSKPPGQDGYTF
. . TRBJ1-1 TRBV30 TGTGCCTGGAGGCCCGGGCCGAAAAGTGAAGCTTTCTTT CAWRPGPKSEAFF
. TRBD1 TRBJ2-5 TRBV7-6 TGTGCCAGCAGCTCCCCCAGGGGGGAGACCCAGTACTTC CASSSPRGETQYF
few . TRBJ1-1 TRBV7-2 TGTGCCAGCAGCTTGGGAGGGAGCGCTGAAGCTTTCTTT CASSLGGSAEAFF
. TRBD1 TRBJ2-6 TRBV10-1 TGCGCCAGTACCGACAGGGTCGGGATTGGGGCCAACGTCCTGACTTTC CASTDRVGIGANVLTF
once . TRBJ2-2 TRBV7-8 TGTGCCAGCAGCTTAGCGCGGCTAAGGAAAACCCACGTGGGGGAGCTGTTTTTT CASSLARLRKTHVGELFF
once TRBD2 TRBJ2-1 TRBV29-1 TGCAGCGTTGAAGTAGCGGGACCCTACAATGAGCAGTTCTTC CSVEVAGPYNEQFF
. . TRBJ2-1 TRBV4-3 TGCGCCAGCAGCCTCCTAAGAGGGTCCAACAATGAGCAGTTCTTC CASSLLRGSNNEQFF
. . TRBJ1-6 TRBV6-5 TGTGCCAGCAGTTACGAAGAGTCAGTATCACCCCTCCACTTT CASSYEESVSPLHF
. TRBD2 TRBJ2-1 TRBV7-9 TGTGCCAGCAGTGGAGATCTCACTAGCGGGAGACGGAATGAGCAGTTCTTC CASSGDLTSGRRNEQFF
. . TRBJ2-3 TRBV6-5 TGTGCCAGCAGTTCCTTGGGAGCTCTCGGCACAGATACGCAGTATTTT CASSSLGALGTDTQYF
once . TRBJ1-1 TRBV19 TGTGCCAGTAGTATAGAAAGGCGGACTGAAGCTTTCTTT CASSIERRTEAFF
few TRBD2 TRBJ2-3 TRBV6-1 TGTGCCAGCAGTGTTTCCGGCGGGACTAGCAGCAAACATACGCAGTATTTT CASSVSGGTSSKHTQYF
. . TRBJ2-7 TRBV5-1 TGCGCCAGCAGCTTGGCACCAGGAGGGTTGGGTGAGCAGTACTTC CASSLAPGGLGEQYF
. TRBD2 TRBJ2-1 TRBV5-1 TGCGCCAGCAGCTTCTCTATAGCGGGAGGGAACAATGAGCAGTTCTTC CASSFSIAGGNNEQFF
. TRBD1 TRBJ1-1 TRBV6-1 TGTGCCAGCAGTGACAGGGGGCGGACAATGAACACTGAAGCTTTCTTT CASSDRGRTMNTEAFF
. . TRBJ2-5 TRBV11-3 TGTGCCAGCAGCTTAGATCAGGTCAGCCCAGTTACGGCGGACAAAGAGACCCAGTACTTC CASSLDQVSPVTADKETQYF
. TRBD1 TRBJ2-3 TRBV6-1 TGTGCCAGCAGGCCAGGGACAGGTGCCACAGATACGCAGTATTTT CASRPGTGATDTQYF
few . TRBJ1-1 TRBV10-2 TGCGCCACGGGGACGGTGAACACTGAAGCTTTCTTT CATGTVNTEAFF
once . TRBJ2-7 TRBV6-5 TGTGCCAGCAACCGCCGGATGACCGGCGACGAGCAGTACTTC CASNRRMTGDEQYF
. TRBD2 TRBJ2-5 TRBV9 TGTGCCAGCAGCGCCTTTAGCGGGAGAGAGACCCAGTACTTC CASSAFSGRETQYF